This is a list of T cell receptor beta chains from one sample in a study of identical twins. MiXCR was run by TCRdb on the 5' RACE reads, yielding one entry per CDR3 protein. The data show hundreds of thousands of distinct CDR3 sequences, with roughly 8.6% seen just once and approximately 2% held by the top ten. These data also featured in a second study, about yellow fever vaccine responses in identical twins.

Material for sequencing was memory (CD45RO+) T cells sorted from blood. Every receptor here comes from a woman under 30 in good health. Each CDR3 is given without its conserved first and last residue. Each record gives: V gene, CDR3 protein.

V gene: TRBV10-2; CDR3 protein: ASRQEAQY
V gene: TRBV2; CDR3 protein: ASSEAGTKAGNTIY
V gene: TRBV27; CDR3 protein: ASSLRGQPQH
V gene: TRBV27; CDR3 protein: ASSFEGHTGELF
V gene: TRBV6-5; CDR3 protein: ASSTRRGGLGETQY
V gene: TRBV5-1; CDR3 protein: ASNRDYNSPLH
V gene: TRBV27; CDR3 protein: ASRLIAGGYNEQF
V gene: TRBV7-8; CDR3 protein: ASSLREGFDTQY
V gene: TRBV11-2; CDR3 protein: ASSPRGGSVSEQF
V gene: TRBV28; CDR3 protein: ASSPDRPGKMDQY
V gene: TRBV4-1; CDR3 protein: ASSQDFMSGSYGYT
V gene: TRBV2; CDR3 protein: ASRSSGYTGELF
V gene: TRBV2; CDR3 protein: ASSALLGSNEKLF
V gene: TRBV7-9; CDR3 protein: ASSLEGAKQF
V gene: TRBV27; CDR3 protein: ATRRGATQY
V gene: TRBV20-1; CDR3 protein: SAHPPGSYEQY
V gene: TRBV12-3/TRBV12-4; CDR3 protein: ASRRSLANEKLF
V gene: TRBV5-1; CDR3 protein: ASSLGRDSQY
V gene: TRBV6-2/TRBV6-3; CDR3 protein: ASSYRSSYEQY
V gene: TRBV25-1; CDR3 protein: ASKEAGANNEQF
V gene: TRBV6-1; CDR3 protein: ASSLDRGPGYGYT
V gene: TRBV9; CDR3 protein: ASSMSGTGLEKLF
V gene: TRBV5-5; CDR3 protein: ASSLASGSETQY
V gene: TRBV28; CDR3 protein: ASSLPGGSYGYT
V gene: TRBV20-1; CDR3 protein: SAIVAGRSYNEQF
V gene: TRBV10-2; CDR3 protein: ASSVGQASYNEQF
V gene: TRBV2; CDR3 protein: ASSVLVSGANVLT
V gene: TRBV10-3; CDR3 protein: AISVGEFADTQY
V gene: TRBV12-3/TRBV12-4; CDR3 protein: ASSLSDRAGQPQH
V gene: TRBV5-1; CDR3 protein: ASSEGDRVQYEQY
V gene: TRBV6-4; CDR3 protein: ASSDSSPGVGADTQY
V gene: TRBV6-5; CDR3 protein: ASSNGGQGETQY
V gene: TRBV20-1; CDR3 protein: SAFPQSSYNSPLH
V gene: TRBV4-1; CDR3 protein: ASSLLGRRDEAF
V gene: TRBV5-6; CDR3 protein: ASSFSDQRNTIY
V gene: TRBV5-1; CDR3 protein: ASSLGRLGTEAF
V gene: TRBV2; CDR3 protein: ASPTTNRLSRSYNEQF
V gene: TRBV5-1; CDR3 protein: ASSHDRVNEQL
V gene: TRBV12-3/TRBV12-4; CDR3 protein: ASSYLAAQETQY
V gene: TRBV12-3/TRBV12-4; CDR3 protein: ASSSLVSSYNEQF